Shown below are 9 T cell receptor beta chains from a single sample sequenced in a study of technical replicates of blood from a handful of donors. Only in-frame clones appear in the TCRdb table, and some are missing; sequencing was by immunoSEQ multiplex PCR. Altogether roughly 52,000 clones are present, over 90% being singletons, with the ten largest covering around 3.2%. Sequenced input: PBMCs. The receptors were sampled from a human donor in good health. Some clones in this sample may be carry-over from other donors' samples.

This rearrangement joins TRBV6-9 to TRBJ1-5; a possible D gene is TRBD1 (6 bases). V was cut by 11 bases and J by 4 bases, with 18 bases left in between. The CDR3 sequence is 14 residues long. CDR1 and CDR2 from the germline V gene are MNHGY and SVAAGI. Written as DNA, the CDR3 is TGTGCCGGGGGGGCACCAAGGGGTAATCAGCCCCAGCATTTT. Encoded protein: CAGGAPRGNQPQHF.

The genes are TRBV6-6 and TRBJ2-3; 12 positions match TRBD1. The length of the CDR3 is 15 residues. With V trimmed by 5 bases and J by 6 bases, 6 bases remained unmatched. In germline, CDR1 is MNHNY, CDR2 SVGAGI (reference sequence). CDR3 in DNA: TGTGCCAGCAGTCCAGGGACAGGGGGCTTGGATACGCAGTATTTT. Translation: CASSPGTGGLDTQYF.

V is TRBV7-9 and J is TRBJ1-5; 7 bases line up with TRBD1. This CDR3 spans 13 amino acids. V dropped 6 bases and J dropped 6; count of bases not matched to a gene: 5. In germline, CDR1 is SEHNR, CDR2 FQNEAQ (reference sequence). The CDR3 region has the DNA TGTGCCAGCAGTTCACAGGGGAGTCAGCCCCAGCATTTT. Residues: CASSSQGSQPQHF.

This clone showed up just once. The chain recombines TRBV5-1 with TRBJ2-5, with TRBD2 matching over 10 bases. The CDR3 totals 16 residues. V lost 1 base, J lost 4 bases, and 7 bases stayed unmatched. Germline CDR1 is SGHRS and CDR2 is YFSETQ. This chain's CDR3 is CASSLRSGGASETQYF. For the CDR3, the DNA is TGCGCCAGCAGCTTGAGGAGCGGGGGGGCCTCAGAGACCCAGTACTTC.

The chain combines TRBV29-1 with TRBJ2-1, with 7 bases fitting TRBD2. There are 19 residues in the CDR3. The germline V gene has CDR1 SQVTM and CDR2 ANQGSEA. With V trimmed by 1 base and J by 4 bases, 19 bases remained unmatched. CDR3 sequence reads: CSVEVYPKSGRMSYNEQFF. The DNA for the CDR3 is TGCAGCGTTGAAGTATACCCCAAGTCCGGGAGGATGTCTTACAATGAGCAGTTCTTC.

The chain combines TRBV19 with TRBJ2-3; a weak D match, TRBD2 (6 bases). Trimming shortened V by 6 bases and J by 1 base, and 14 bases separated the two germline ends. Germline loops: CDR1 LNHDA, CDR2 SQIVND (reference sequence). The CDR3 loop spans 15 amino acids. The CDR3 nucleotides read TGTGCCAGTAGCATACAGTGGGAGGGCACAGATACGCAGTATTTT. It specifies CASSIQWEGTDTQYF. Variable domain in full (rest from reference TRBV19 and TRBJ2-3): DGGITQSPKYLFRKEGQNVTLSCEQNLNHDAMYWYRQDPGQGLRLIYYSQIVNDFQKGDIAEGYSVSREKKESFPLTVTSAQKNPTAFYLCASSIQWEGTDTQYFGPGTRLTVL.

V and J are TRBV18 and TRBJ1-6; D not certain. Looked up from germline, CDR1 is KGHSH and CDR2 is LQKENI. This CDR3 comprises 17 residues. Trimming cost V 0 bases and J 0 bases, with 9 bases left between them. The CDR3 nucleotides are TGTGCCAGCTCACCACCGTATAGGAGCTCCTATAATTCACCCCTCCACTTT. Its translation: CASSPPYRSSYNSPLHF.

The chain employs TRBV5-5 and TRBJ1-1; tentatively, D is TRBD1 (6 bases). Germline-derived CDR1 and CDR2 are SGHKS and YYEKEE (reference sequence). Trimming removed 4 bases at V and 0 bases at J, with 16 bases between. The CDR3 has 16 amino acids. CDR3 protein: CASSLSLGHLNTEAFF. The CDR3 region has the DNA TGTGCCAGCAGCCTCTCCCTGGGACACCTGAACACTGAAGCTTTCTTT.

V gene TRBV6-5 combines with J gene TRBJ2-2; possibly TRBD1 for D (6 bases). Looked up from germline, CDR1 is MNHEY and CDR2 is SVGAGI. Trimming removed 6 bases from V and 6 bases from J, with 11 bases in between. This CDR3 has 13 residues. The CDR3, as DNA: TGTGCCAGCAGCACGACAGGTTCCGGGGAGCTGTTTTTT. As protein: CASSTTGSGELFF.